Listed below are T cell receptor beta chains from one sample, sequenced in a study of shared clonotypes between healthy human individuals. Sequenced by immunoSEQ multiplex PCR; TCRdb stores in-frame clones only, minus some. The sample records 850,000 to 1,200,000 clones, approximately 70% being singletons. Specimen: memory CD4+ T cells sorted from blood. The origin of the receptors is a man younger than 30 in good health. CDR3s include the opening cysteine and the closing phenylalanine or tryptophan. A D gene is named only where the DNA matches it firmly. Clone size appears in some rows only: once, few, many, or a class for an expanded clone.

>-|-|TRBJ1-3|TRBV11-2
TGTGCCAGCAGCACCCAGGGAAACACCATATATTTT
CASSTQGNTIYF
>-|TRBD1|TRBJ2-2|TRBV10-2
TGCGCCAGCAGCGACAGGGGGCCTCACACCGGGGAGCTGTTTTTT
CASSDRGPHTGELFF
>-|TRBD2|TRBJ2-5|TRBV5-4
TGTGCCAGCAGCTCCCGGACTAGCGGGACCCAAGAGACCCAGTACTTC
CASSSRTSGTQETQYF
>-|TRBD1|TRBJ1-4|TRBV28
TGTGCCAGCAGTGCCGGGACAGGGAACTTGCCTAATGAAAAACTGTTTTTT
CASSAGTGNLPNEKLFF
>-|-|TRBJ2-7|TRBV7-3
TGTGCCAGCACCCGGGGTGAAGGGAAAGAGCAGTACTTC
CASTRGEGKEQYF
>-|TRBD1|TRBJ1-5|TRBV7-2
TGTGCCAGCAGCTCTGACAGGGACCAGCCCCAGCATTTT
CASSSDRDQPQHF
>-|-|TRBJ2-7|TRBV6-5
TGTGCCACCATAGGACAGAAAGGGGCCTACGAGCAGTACTTC
CATIGQKGAYEQYF
>once|-|TRBJ1-3|TRBV28
TGTGCCAGCATGACGGTCGGAAACACCATATATTTT
CASMTVGNTIYF
>few|-|TRBJ2-2|TRBV15
TGTGCCACCAGCCACAGGGTAGAGCCCGGGGAGCTGTTTTTT
CATSHRVEPGELFF
>-|-|TRBJ2-6|TRBV4-1
TGCGCCAGCAGCCAACTAATGACAGGGAGGGAGGCCAACGTCCTGACTTTC
CASSQLMTGREANVLTF
>-|-|TRBJ2-7|TRBV5-1
TGCGCCAGCAGTGGAGGGGACTCCCACGAGCAGTACTTC
CASSGGDSHEQYF
>-|-|TRBJ1-2|TRBV10-3
TGTGCCATCCGTCCCACAGGAGATGGTGGGTTGGGCTACACCTTC
CAIRPTGDGGLGYTF
>-|-|TRBJ1-4|TRBV5-6
TGTGCCAGCAGCCTCAGCTTTTTATCTAATGAAAAACTGTTTTTT
CASSLSFLSNEKLFF
>-|TRBD1|TRBJ2-5|TRBV5-1
TGCGCCAGCAGACGCGAGGACAGGACAGAGGCCCAGTACTTC
CASRREDRTEAQYF
>-|TRBD2|TRBJ2-5|TRBV7-2
TGTGCCAGCAGCTTCCAGGGAGGGGAGACCCAGTACTTC
CASSFQGGETQYF
>-|-|TRBJ2-3|TRBV6-6
TGTGCCAGCAGTACCGGGACGGGAACGGGGACAGATACGCAGTATTTT
CASSTGTGTGTDTQYF
>few|-|TRBJ1-4|TRBV2
TGTGCCAGCAGTGAAATGTGGGGATCTAATGAAAAACTGTTTTTT
CASSEMWGSNEKLFF
>-|-|TRBJ2-2|TRBV4-1
TGCGCCAGCAGCCAATTTTCCGGGGCGGACACCGGGGAGCTGTTTTTT
CASSQFSGADTGELFF
>-|-|TRBJ1-2|TRBV18
TGTGCCAGCTCACCCGACCGGGGCTACACCTTC
CASSPDRGYTF
>-|-|TRBJ2-7|TRBV6-5
TGTGCCAGCAGTTACACCCTGGGGGGGGCGCGAGACGAGCAGTACTTC
CASSYTLGGARDEQYF
>-|TRBD1|TRBJ2-2|TRBV19
TGTGCCAGTAGTACTTCCAGGGGGTGGGACACCGGGGAGCTGTTTTTT
CASSTSRGWDTGELFF
>-|-|TRBJ1-2|TRBV5-1
TGCGCCAGCAGTTTGGGTAAGGGTGGCTACACCTTC
CASSLGKGGYTF
>-|-|TRBJ1-5|TRBV6-1
TGTGCCAGCAGTGAAGCGGCCCGCAATCAGCCCCAGCATTTT
CASSEAARNQPQHF
>-|-|TRBJ1-1|TRBV6-6
TGTGCCAGCACCTCCCTCGCTGAAGCTTTCTTT
CASTSLAEAFF
>-|-|TRBJ1-2|TRBV27
TGTGCCAGCAGTTCTTTGGGAACCGGTGGCTACACCTTC
CASSSLGTGGYTF
>-|TRBD1|TRBJ1-1|TRBV5-1
TGCGCCAGCAGCTTAGGTAGACAGGGGACGAACACTGAAGCTTTCTTT
CASSLGRQGTNTEAFF
>many|-|TRBJ2-6|TRBV30
TGTGCCTGGAAGATCCAGTCTGGGGCCAACGTCCTGACTTTC
CAWKIQSGANVLTF
>-|-|TRBJ1-2|TRBV29-1
TGCAGCGTTGAAGTTTCCAAATCGGGTGGCTACACCTTC
CSVEVSKSGGYTF
>-|-|TRBJ2-2|TRBV10-3
TGTGCCACAACAGAGTCTTTGAACACCGGGGAGCTGTTTTTT
CATTESLNTGELFF
>-|-|TRBJ2-7|TRBV6-4
TGTGCCAGCAGTGACTCCTTGGAGATGGCCCGCGAGCAGTACTTC
CASSDSLEMAREQYF
>-|-|TRBJ2-1|TRBV5-6
TGTGCCAGCAGCGATCGATCCCCTAGCTCCTACAATGAGCAGTTCTTC
CASSDRSPSSYNEQFF
>-|TRBD1|TRBJ2-7|TRBV28
TGTGCCAGCAGCCCAGGGACAGATTTTTACGAGCAGTACTTC
CASSPGTDFYEQYF
>-|TRBD2|TRBJ2-1|TRBV7-9
TGTGCCAGCAGCTATAGCGGGAGGACCTCCTACAATGAGCAGTTCTTC
CASSYSGRTSYNEQFF
>-|-|TRBJ1-1|TRBV7-2
TGTGCCAGCAGCCTCGGGACGTCGAACACTGAAGCTTTCTTT
CASSLGTSNTEAFF
>-|-|TRBJ1-4|TRBV30
TGTGCCTGGAGTGTACGGGGAGCAACTAATGAAAAACTGTTTTTT
CAWSVRGATNEKLFF
>once|-|TRBJ2-7|TRBV6-1
TGTGCCAGCAGTGAAGGGACCGGGACTCCCTACGAGCAGTACTTC
CASSEGTGTPYEQYF
>-|-|TRBJ2-5|TRBV7-9
TGTGCCAGCAGCTTAGGGGGCTGGCAAGAGACCCAGTACTTC
CASSLGGWQETQYF
>-|-|TRBJ1-1|TRBV7-2
TGTGCCAGCAGCTTATCAATGAGGGGTGAAGCTTTCTTT
CASSLSMRGEAFF
>few|TRBD1|TRBJ2-1|TRBV11-3
TGTGCCAGCAGCCTCGGGGACAGCTCCTACAATGAGCAGTTCTTC
CASSLGDSSYNEQFF
>-|-|TRBJ1-6|TRBV2
TGTGCCAGCAGCCCCAGGGAAGCCTATAATTCACCCCTCCACTTT
CASSPREAYNSPLHF
>-|-|TRBJ2-3|TRBV7-2
TGTGCCAGCAGCTTAGCGCTATCTAGCCGCAATAACTACTATTTT
CASSLALSSRNNYYF
>-|-|TRBJ2-7|TRBV6-5
TGTGCCAGCAGTCCCAGGGGAGACTCCTACGAGCAGTACTTC
CASSPRGDSYEQYF
>few|-|TRBJ1-2|TRBV10-1
TGCGCCAGCAGCAGGGACGCTAACTATGGCTACACCTTC
CASSRDANYGYTF
>-|TRBD1|TRBJ2-7|TRBV5-1
TGCGCCAGCAGCGCCGGGGGGACAGGGTTTGGCTACGAGCAGTACTTC
CASSAGGTGFGYEQYF
>-|TRBD1|TRBJ2-7|TRBV15
TGTGCCACCAGCAGGTCAGGGGGCGCTTCCTACGAGCAGTACTTC
CATSRSGGASYEQYF